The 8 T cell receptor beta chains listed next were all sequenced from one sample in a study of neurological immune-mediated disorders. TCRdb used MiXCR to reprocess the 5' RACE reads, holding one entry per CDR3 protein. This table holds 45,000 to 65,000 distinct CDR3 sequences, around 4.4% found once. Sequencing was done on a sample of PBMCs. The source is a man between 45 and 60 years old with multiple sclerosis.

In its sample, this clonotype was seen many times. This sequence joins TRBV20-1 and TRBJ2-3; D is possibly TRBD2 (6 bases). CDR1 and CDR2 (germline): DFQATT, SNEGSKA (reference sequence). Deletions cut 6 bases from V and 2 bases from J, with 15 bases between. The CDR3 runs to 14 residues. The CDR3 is CSAPTGLPTDTQYF. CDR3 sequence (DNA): TGCAGTGCCCCCACGGGACTCCCCACAGATACGCAGTATTTT.

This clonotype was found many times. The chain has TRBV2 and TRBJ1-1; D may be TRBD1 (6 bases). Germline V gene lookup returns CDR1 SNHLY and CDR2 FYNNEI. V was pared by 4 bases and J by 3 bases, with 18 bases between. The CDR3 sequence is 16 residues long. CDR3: CASSAGGPHTYTEAFF. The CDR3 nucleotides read TGTGCCAGCAGTGCCGGGGGGCCTCATACTTACACTGAAGCTTTCTTT.

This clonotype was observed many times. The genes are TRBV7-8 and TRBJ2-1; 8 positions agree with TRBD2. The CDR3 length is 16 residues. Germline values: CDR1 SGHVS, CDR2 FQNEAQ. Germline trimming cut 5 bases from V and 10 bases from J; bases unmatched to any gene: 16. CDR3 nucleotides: TGTGCCAGCAGCGCCCAGGCTAGCGGGTACAATAAAGAGCAGTTCTTC. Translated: CASSAQASGYNKEQFF.

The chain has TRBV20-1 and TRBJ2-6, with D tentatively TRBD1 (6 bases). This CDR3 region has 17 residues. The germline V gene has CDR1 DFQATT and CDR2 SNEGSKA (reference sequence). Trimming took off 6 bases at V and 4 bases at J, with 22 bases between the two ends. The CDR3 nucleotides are TGCAGTGCGCAAGACCGGGACACTAAACCAGGGGCCAACGTCCTGACTTTC. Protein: CSAQDRDTKPGANVLTF.

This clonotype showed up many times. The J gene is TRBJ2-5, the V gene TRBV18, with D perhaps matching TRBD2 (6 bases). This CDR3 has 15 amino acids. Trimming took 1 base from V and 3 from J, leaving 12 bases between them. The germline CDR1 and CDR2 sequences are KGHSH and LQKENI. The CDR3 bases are TGTGCCAGCTCACCACGGCCTAGCGACGAAGAGACCCAGTACTTC. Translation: CASSPRPSDEETQYF.

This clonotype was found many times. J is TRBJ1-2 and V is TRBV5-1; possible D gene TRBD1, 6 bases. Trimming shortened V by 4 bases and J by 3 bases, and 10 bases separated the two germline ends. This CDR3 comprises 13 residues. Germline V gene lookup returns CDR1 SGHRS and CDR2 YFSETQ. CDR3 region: CASSQQGHYGYTF. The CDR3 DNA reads TGCGCCAGCAGCCAGCAGGGGCACTATGGCTACACCTTC.

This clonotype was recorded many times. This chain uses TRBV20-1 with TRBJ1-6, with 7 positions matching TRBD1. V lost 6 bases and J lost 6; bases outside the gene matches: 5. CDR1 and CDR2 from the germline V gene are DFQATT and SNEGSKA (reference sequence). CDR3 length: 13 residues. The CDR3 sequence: CSAPGGGNSPLHF. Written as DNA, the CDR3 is TGCAGTGCCCCAGGGGGTGGTAATTCACCCCTCCACTTT.

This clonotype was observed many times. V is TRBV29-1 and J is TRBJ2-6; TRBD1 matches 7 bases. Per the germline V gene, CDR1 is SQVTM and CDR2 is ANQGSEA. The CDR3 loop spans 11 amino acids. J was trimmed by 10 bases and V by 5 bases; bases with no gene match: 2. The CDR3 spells CSVRDSNVLTF. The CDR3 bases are TGCAGCGTTCGGGACAGTAACGTCCTGACTTTC.